This TCR beta chain stems from a study of blood T cell repertoires in COVID-19 (dated by TCRdb to 2020 to 2022). With respect to the entire study: Samples covering the acute and convalescent phases of COVID-19 were provided by collaborators in the United States, Italy and Spain. The material from the prospective study consisted of cDNA or gDNA derived from T cells, B-cell-depleted T cells, or PBMCs. The dataset comprised deeply sampled blood TCRbeta repertoires from subjects exposed to, actively infected with, or recovered from COVID-19. The repertoires were made available in a free public database intended to serve as a resource for research on the immune response to SARS-CoV-2. The samples were drawn from the first 160 participants of the ongoing ImmuneRACE study and from 950 to 1,500 subjects provided by 6 global collaborators. A de-identified subject ID, COVID-19 status, age in years and sex were almost always included in the sample metadata. Where available, HLA class I and class II types were taken from metadata supplied by the sample provider and were not determined by assay-based typing. Results and caveats for the whole study, not just this receptor: Clinical and demographic metadata were provided uncurated, with the amount varying by source and participant.

Worth noting for this clone: It lacks a known antigen. No much larger clonotype is one base removed from it; base qualities were not supplied.

The immunoSEQ Assay, a bias-controlled multiplex PCR, was used to amplify TCRbeta CDR3 regions from genomic DNA. Under the source paper's analysis protocol: Nucleated cell counts per sample were estimated from amplification of reference gene primers within the assay. To quantify the absolute abundance of each unique TCRbeta CDR3 rearrangement, sequence reads were collapsed and filtered. For each sample, productive Simpson clonality was calculated as the square root of Simpson's diversity index over productive rearrangements. Entries here come from immuneACCESS through TCRdb and include only in-frame sequences with V and J called. Some clones fail to appear in such tables; in the studies checked, an unresolved V gene covers under half of the shortfall, and the cause of the remainder is unknown. Clone size and the V and J calls come from that table; the DNA yielded D and trimming. Recorded for this sample are about 140,000 clones; roughly 86% of them occurred a single time. The ten largest clones represent about 3.4% of the sample.

Participants in the prospective study were enrolled through a virtual design, were aged roughly 18 to 100 years, and lived in some 24 United States geographic areas. In the prospective study, participants were assigned to cohorts based on the clinical history participants reported in a screening survey and a study questionnaire. Mobile phlebotomists in the prospective study collected whole blood, serum and a nasopharyngeal or oropharyngeal swab from every participant. Participants in the prospective study had the option to provide additional blood draws and questionnaires over an approximately 2-month period. Before DNA extraction, prospective study blood samples were shipped either frozen or at room temperature. Via the germline V gene, CDR1 is SGHRS and CDR2 YFSETQ. V is pared back by 6 bases and J by 4 bases, with 15 bases lying between the germline termini. The CDR3 starts with the cysteine, ends with the phenylalanine, and has 14 residues. Here the CDR3 DNA is all that survives: 42 bases in frame from base 1.

Recombination linked TRBV5-1 to TRBJ2-3; the D segment could be TRBD2, given 6 matching bases. Sequencing input: PBMCs or T cells enriched from blood (not recorded which). This TCR derives from a woman in her fifties or sixties with acute COVID-19. Read as DNA, the sequence is TGCGCCAGCAAAACGGGAGTAATATCAGATACGCAGTATTTT. Its translation is CASKTGVISDTQYF.